This is a list of T cell receptor beta chains from one sample in a study of cytomegalovirus exposure and HLA in healthy donors. TCRdb's copy holds only in-frame clones and misses some; the assay was immunoSEQ multiplex PCR. The sample table sets out some 70,000 clones. Source material: PBMCs. Receptor source: a female donor in good health and CMV-seropositive. CDR3s include the opening cysteine and the closing phenylalanine or tryptophan. D genes are given only for firm matches.

j_call,d_call,v_call,cdr3_nt,cdr3_aa
TRBJ1-1,.,TRBV7-2,TGTGCCAGCAGGCTAAACACTGAAGCTTTCTTT,CASRLNTEAFF
TRBJ2-3,.,TRBV4-3,TGCGCCAGCAGCCAAGTACTAGCTCCCACAGATACGCAGTATTTT,CASSQVLAPTDTQYF
TRBJ2-3,.,TRBV7-8,TGTGCCAGCAGCTTAGGTAGGGGAGGAGGCACAGATACGCAGTATTTT,CASSLGRGGGTDTQYF
TRBJ2-7,TRBD2,TRBV30,TGTGCCTGGAGTGTTTCGCGGGAGGTGGGCGAGCAGTACTTC,CAWSVSREVGEQYF
TRBJ1-5,.,TRBV19,TGTGCCAGTAGTAAGGGGGAAGAGTTTCAGCCCCAGCATTTT,CASSKGEEFQPQHF
TRBJ1-1,TRBD1,TRBV5-1,TGCGCCAGCAGCTTCTGGGGACAGGGAAAGAACACTGAAGCTTTCTTT,CASSFWGQGKNTEAFF
TRBJ2-1,TRBD2,TRBV7-7,TGTGCTAGCAGCACGACTAGCGGGGGCGAGCAGTTCTTC,CASSTTSGGEQFF
TRBJ2-1,TRBD2,TRBV28,TGTGCCAGCAGAACGACAAGGACTAGCGGGAAAGACAATGAGCAGTTCTTC,CASRTTRTSGKDNEQFF
TRBJ1-4,.,TRBV29-1,TGCAGCGTTGTCCGTGGGGAAGGGGGTCATGAAAAACTGTTTTTT,CSVVRGEGGHEKLFF
TRBJ2-1,TRBD2,TRBV10-3,TGTGCCATCAGTGAGCTCCTAGCGGGAGAGGAGCAGTTCTTC,CAISELLAGEEQFF
TRBJ2-3,TRBD2,TRBV28,TGTGCCAGCGAAGACATTAGCGGGAGGGTGGGAGATACGCAGTATTTT,CASEDISGRVGDTQYF
TRBJ2-5,.,TRBV7-6,TGTGCCAGCAGCTTAGGGGCTCGGCAGGGGCCCCAAGAGACCCAGTACTTC,CASSLGARQGPQETQYF
TRBJ2-4,.,TRBV18,TGTGCCAGCTCACCAAAACTCTTAACCGGGGACATTCAGTACTTC,CASSPKLLTGDIQYF
TRBJ1-5,.,TRBV6-5,TGTGCCAGCAGCTCAAGAGGAGGTCAGCCCCAGCATTTT,CASSSRGGQPQHF
TRBJ1-1,TRBD1,TRBV5-6,TGTGCCAGCAGCCTAGGGACAGGGGATGCTTTCTTT,CASSLGTGDAFF
TRBJ1-1,TRBD1,TRBV7-8,TGTGCCAGCAGCCCACGACAGGGGCCATCCCCTGAAGCTTTCTTT,CASSPRQGPSPEAFF
TRBJ2-1,.,TRBV7-2,TGTGCCAGCAGCCGTGCAGGTTTTATCAGTGAGCAGTTCTTC,CASSRAGFISEQFF
TRBJ2-1,TRBD2,TRBV9,TGTGCCAGCAGCGTAGGGAGCGGGGGGAGAATCCATGAGCAGTTCTTC,CASSVGSGGRIHEQFF
TRBJ1-4,.,TRBV28,TGTGCCAGCAGTTTATCGTCAGGGTTAATGGAAAAACTGTTTTTT,CASSLSSGLMEKLFF
TRBJ2-2,.,TRBV7-2,TGTGCCAGCAGCTTAGCGGTGTCTCGTAGCACCGGGGAGCTGTTTTTT,CASSLAVSRSTGELFF
TRBJ2-7,.,TRBV27,TGTGCCAGCAGCCTTAGGGACACCATCTACGAGCAGTACTTC,CASSLRDTIYEQYF
TRBJ2-3,TRBD2,TRBV2,TGTGCCAGCAGTGGGACTAGCGGGAGGGGCCGACAAAGCACAGATACGCAGTATTTT,CASSGTSGRGRQSTDTQYF
TRBJ2-6,TRBD1,TRBV19,TGTGCCAGCGACTACAGGGGCTCTGGGGCCAACGTCCTGACTTTC,CASDYRGSGANVLTF
TRBJ2-7,TRBD2,TRBV28,TGTGCCAGCAGCCCGGGACTAGCGGGAGGGCCCTACGAGCAGTACTTC,CASSPGLAGGPYEQYF
TRBJ2-7,TRBD1,TRBV25-1,TGTGCCAGCACACCGGGACAGGGAGACGAGCAGTACTTC,CASTPGQGDEQYF
TRBJ2-1,.,TRBV5-1,TGCGCCAGCAGCTTGGCGGCAGGTTCCGACAATGAGCAGTTCTTC,CASSLAAGSDNEQFF
TRBJ2-2,.,TRBV5-1,TGCGCCAGCAGCTTGACCGGCACCGGGGAGCTGTTTTTT,CASSLTGTGELFF
TRBJ1-1,TRBD1,TRBV19,TGTGCCAGTAGTACCGGGACAGGGGATTGTAAAGCTTTCTTT,CASSTGTGDCKAFF